This T cell receptor beta chain was retrieved from a study of cytotoxic CD8 clonotypes in ibrutinib-treated CLL. Study-wide context: Within the patient group, 11 were relapsed/refractory and some 15 treatment-naive, and some 18 were IGHV unmutated. Responses: roughly 25 partial, 2 complete; after median roughly 68 months, around 15 stayed remitted, roughly 12 progressed. Response samples were obtained once patients had received a median 12 months of treatment, range 6 to 36. Study-wide points: Clonality went up at the time of ibrutinib response, stayed stable in sustained remission, and later dropped back toward its baseline level at progression.

This clone was observed once. Its antigen is not known. Trimming cost V 1 base and J 7 bases, with 8 bases left between them. Germline V gene lookup returns CDR1 SGHDT and CDR2 YYEEEE. This CDR3 is 12 amino acids long. Libraries were prepared by immunoSEQ multiplex PCR; TCRdb keeps only in-frame clonotypes and omits some of them. The sample includes 65,000 to 90,000 clones, roughly 83% of them seen just once. The rearrangement joins TRBV5-6 to TRBJ1-2; D is unclear. The sequencing here drew on PBMCs, taken after 24 months of ibrutinib treatment. This clonotype was obtained from a human donor with chronic lymphocytic leukemia. CDR3: CASSLPSVGYTF. CDR3 DNA: TGTGCCAGCAGCTTGCCATCGGTTGGCTACACCTTC. Filled out from reference TRBV5-6 and TRBJ1-2, the complete variable domain reads DAGVTQSPTHLIKTRGQQVTLRCSPKSGHDTVSWYQQALGQGPQFIFQYYEEEERQRGNFPDRFSGHQFPNYSSELNVNALLLGDSALYLCASSLPSVGYTFGSGTRLTVV.